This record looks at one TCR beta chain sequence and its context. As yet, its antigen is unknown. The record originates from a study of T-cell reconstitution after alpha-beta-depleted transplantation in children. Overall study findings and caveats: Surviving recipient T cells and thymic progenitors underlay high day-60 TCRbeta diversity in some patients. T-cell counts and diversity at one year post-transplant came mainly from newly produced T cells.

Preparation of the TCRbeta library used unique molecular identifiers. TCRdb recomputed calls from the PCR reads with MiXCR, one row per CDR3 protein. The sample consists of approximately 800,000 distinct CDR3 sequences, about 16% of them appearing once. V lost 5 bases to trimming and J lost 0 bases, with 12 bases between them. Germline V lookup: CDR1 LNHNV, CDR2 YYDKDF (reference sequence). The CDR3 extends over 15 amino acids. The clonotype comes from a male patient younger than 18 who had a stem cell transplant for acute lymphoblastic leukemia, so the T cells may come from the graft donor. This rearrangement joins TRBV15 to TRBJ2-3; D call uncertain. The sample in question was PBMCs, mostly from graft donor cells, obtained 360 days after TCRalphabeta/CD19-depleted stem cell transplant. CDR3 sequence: CATSEVVTSTDTQYF. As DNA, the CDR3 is TGTGCCACCAGCGAAGTGGTAACTAGCACAGATACGCAGTATTTT.